This T cell receptor (beta chain) was found in a study of OX40 agonist ivuxolimab in advanced cancers. Overall study findings and caveats: The study found that CD8+ T cells averaged more expanded clones than CD4+.

Germline V gives CDR1 WNHNN, CDR2 SYGVQD (reference sequence). V lost 6 bases and J lost 1; bases outside the gene matches: 2. This CDR3 spans 13 amino acids. About this clone: Its antigen remains unidentified.

Anyone with autoimmune disease history or systemic immunosuppression was excluded. Drawing of blood for sampling happened at baseline, at cycle 4 day 1, and at cycle 7 day 1. Clones were read by immunoSEQ multiplex PCR, and TCRdb kept only the in-frame ones, dropping some. Here the sample spans about 46,000 clones, roughly nine tenths being singletons. This TCR derives from an adult with an advanced solid tumor such as melanoma, head and neck, liver or kidney cancer. This sequence joins TRBV10-1 and TRBJ1-1; TRBD1 matches 7 bases. This specimen consisted of CD4+ or CD8+ T cells sorted from blood, obtained in a trial of the OX40 agonist ivuxolimab. The CDR3 protein is CASRRGPNTEAFF. Here the CDR3 DNA reads TGCGCCAGCAGGAGGGGGCCGAACACTGAAGCTTTCTTT.